A single sample is the source of the 17 T cell receptor beta chains below, sequenced in a study of cytomegalovirus exposure and HLA in healthy donors. The primer mix had 60 Vbeta and 13 Jbeta primers. The method was immunoSEQ multiplex PCR; TCRdb's version includes in-frame clones alone and lacks a portion of them. This listing includes about 150,000 clones. Sequencing was done on a sample of PBMCs. Receptors were obtained from a woman aged 50 to 60 in good health and CMV-seronegative.

The rearrangement links TRBV6-4 to TRBJ2-3, with 11 bases matching TRBD2. This CDR3 has 16 residues. Germline V gene sequence: CDR1 MRHNA, CDR2 SNTAGT. The junction had 2 bases not matched to a gene; V was cut back by 0 bases and J by 3 bases. The DNA for the CDR3 is TGTGCCAGCAGTGACTCAGCTAGCGGGGGGACAGATACGCAGTATTTT. This gives the protein CASSDSASGGTDTQYF.

This sequence joins TRBV5-4 and TRBJ1-1; D gene unclear. Per germline, CDR1 SGHNT and CDR2 YYREEE (reference sequence). V lost 4 bases and J lost 2, with 15 bases in between. The CDR3 runs to 15 residues. The CDR3 is CASSGPRDFNTEAFF. The CDR3 coding sequence is TGTGCCAGCAGCGGGCCGCGAGATTTTAACACTGAAGCTTTCTTT.

This chain connects TRBV18 to TRBJ2-1; TRBD1 agrees at 11 bases. CDR1 and CDR2 from the germline V gene are KGHSH and LQKENI. V trimming: 6 bases; J trimming: 2 bases; junction bases outside the gene matches: 9. The CDR3 is 17 amino acids. The CDR3 region has the DNA TGTGCCAGCTCCACCAGTCCGGGACAGGGGGCCTACAATGAGCAGTTCTTC. Residues: CASSTSPGQGAYNEQFF.

V is TRBV5-1 and J is TRBJ1-3, with 8 bases identical to TRBD1. Looked up from germline, CDR1 is SGHRS and CDR2 is YFSETQ. There are 14 residues in the CDR3. The V segment lost 0 bases and the J segment 8 bases; nucleotides outside the gene matches: 4. The CDR3 protein is CASSLGQGLDTIYF. CDR3 in DNA: TGCGCCAGCAGCTTGGGACAGGGGTTAGACACCATATATTTT.

V gene TRBV7-3 combines with J gene TRBJ2-3, with 7 bases aligning to TRBD2. Germline CDR1 and CDR2: SGHTA and FQGTGA. J lost 0 bases, V lost 6 bases, and 6 bases had no gene match. This CDR3 has 15 residues. The CDR3 spells CASRIGTTSTDTQYF. CDR3 DNA sequence: TGTGCCAGCAGGATAGGGACTACTAGCACAGATACGCAGTATTTT.

CDR3 region: CASSFQSTNEKLFF. For the CDR3, the DNA is TGTGCCAGCAGTTTTCAGTCAACTAATGAAAAACTGTTTTTT. This chain uses TRBV28 with TRBJ1-4; D is ambiguous. Germline V gene lookup returns CDR1 MDHEN and CDR2 SYDVKM. Trimming shortened V by 3 bases and J by 0 bases, and 5 bases separated the two germline ends. The CDR3 is 14 amino acids. Together with reference TRBV28 and TRBJ1-4, the CDR3 gives the full variable domain: DVKVTQSSRYLVKRTGEKVFLECVQDMDHENMFWYRQDPGLGLRLIYFSYDVKMKEKGDIPEGYSVSREKKERFSLILESASTNQTSMYLCASSFQSTNEKLFFGSGTQLSVL.

The gene calls are TRBV2 and TRBJ1-4; D gene ambiguous. Trimming took 3 bases from V and 8 from J, leaving 13 bases between them. There are 14 residues in the CDR3. Germline CDR1 is SNHLY and CDR2 is FYNNEI. The CDR3 DNA reads TGTGCCAGCAGTGAGGGTTGGGAGGAAGAAAAACTGTTTTTT. Amino acids: CASSEGWEEEKLFF.

The V call is TRBV7-6, the J call TRBJ2-5; weak D call: TRBD2 (5 bases). Between the trimmed V and J ends, which lost 1 base and 10 bases, there was a span of 10 bases. The CDR3 is 12 amino acids. Germline V gene data show CDR1 as SGHVS and CDR2 as FNYEAQ. Written as DNA, the CDR3 is TGTGCCAGCAGCTTAGGACGTGGGAGCCAGTACTTC. Translating it yields CASSLGRGSQYF. Full variable domain (rest looked up from reference TRBV7-6 and TRBJ2-5): GAGVSQSPRYKVTKRGQDVALRCDPISGHVSLYWYRQALGQGPEFLTYFNYEAQQDKSGLPNDRFSAERPEGSISTLTIQRTEQRDSAMYRCASSLGRGSQYFGPGTRLLVL.

The chain carries TRBV6-5 and TRBJ2-7, with no clear D. In germline, CDR1 is MNHEY, CDR2 SVGAGI. V was shortened by 6 bases and J by 2 bases, with 17 bases between the two germline ends. The CDR3 extends over 15 amino acids. In nucleotides, the CDR3 is TGTGCCAGCAGCTCTCTTTCCGGAGAGACCTACGAGCAGTACTTC. Its translation is CASSSLSGETYEQYF.

The rearrangement uses TRBV9 and TRBJ1-3; TRBD1 is a possible D gene (6 bases). V was cut by 3 bases and J by 4 bases, with 14 bases left in between. CDR1 SGDLS and CDR2 YYNGEE come from the germline V gene. This CDR3 comprises 15 residues. The CDR3 region is CASSDQYTGGNTIYF. CDR3 bases: TGTGCCAGCAGCGACCAATATACAGGGGGAAACACCATATATTTT.

The rearrangement joins TRBV4-2 to TRBJ1-1; tentative D call: TRBD1 (5 bases). Germline CDR1 and CDR2: LGHNA and YNFKEQ. Trimming removed 0 bases from V and 5 bases from J, with 7 bases in between. The CDR3 runs 13 residues. CDR3 sequence: CASSQEGVTEAFF. The CDR3 region has the DNA TGTGCCAGCAGCCAAGAAGGGGTAACTGAAGCTTTCTTT.

The rearrangement joins TRBV28 to TRBJ1-1; 8 bases are a match to TRBD1. Germline V gives CDR1 MDHEN, CDR2 SYDVKM. The trim removed 6 bases at V and 4 bases at J, leaving 10 bases unmatched. This CDR3 is built from 15 residues. Here the CDR3 reads CASSERGGQVTEAFF. The DNA for the CDR3 is TGTGCCAGCAGCGAGAGAGGGGGACAGGTCACTGAAGCTTTCTTT.

The rearrangement joins TRBV4-3 to TRBJ1-2, with 10 bases fitting TRBD1. Germline CDR1 and CDR2: LGHNA and YSLEER. J lost 8 bases, V lost 0 bases, and 12 bases had no gene match. The CDR3 is made up of 17 amino acids. CDR3 nucleotide sequence: TGCGCCAGCAGCCAAGATAGCCAGGGACAGGGGAAGGGGGGCTACACCTTC. Its protein is CASSQDSQGQGKGGYTF.

The chain employs TRBV25-1 and TRBJ2-3; the match to TRBD2 covers 9 bases. V lost 8 bases, J lost 4 bases, and 10 bases stayed unmatched. The CDR3 extends over 15 amino acids. Looked up from germline, CDR1 is MGHDK and CDR2 is SYGVNS. The CDR3: CASLSGSRNADTQYF. CDR3 sequence (DNA): TGTGCCAGCCTTAGCGGGAGCAGGAACGCAGATACGCAGTATTTT.

The chain couples TRBV7-2 to TRBJ2-2; possibly TRBD1 for D (5 bases). The germline V gene has CDR1 SGHTA and CDR2 FQGNSA. Trimming stripped 7 bases from V and 6 bases from J, with 15 bases between. This CDR3 has 14 amino acids. In nucleotides, the CDR3 is TGTGCCAGCACCATACCAGGGCTACCCGGGGAGCTGTTTTTT. This codes for CASTIPGLPGELFF. The full variable domain, rest sourced from reference TRBV7-2 and TRBJ2-2, is GAGVSQSPSNKVTEKGKDVELRCDPISGHTALYWYRQSLGQGLEFLIYFQGNSAPDKSGLPSDRFSAERTGGSVSTLTIQRTQQEDSAVYLCASTIPGLPGELFFGEGSRLTVL.

This chain connects TRBV29-1 to TRBJ2-1, with D maybe TRBD2 (5 bases). There are 13 residues in the CDR3. V lost 8 bases and J 2 bases, leaving 13 bases between the germline ends. The V gene's germline CDR1 is SQVTM and CDR2 ANQGSEA. The CDR3 DNA sequence: TGCAGCCCTGGCTGGAGGCCCTACAATGAGCAGTTCTTC. Protein sequence: CSPGWRPYNEQFF.

The J gene is TRBJ2-5, the V gene TRBV27, with TRBD1 identical over 9 bases. The germline V gene has CDR1 MNHEY and CDR2 SMNVEV (reference sequence). The CDR3 runs to 16 residues. V dropped 4 bases and J dropped 5; count of bases not matched to a gene: 11. The CDR3 DNA follows: TGTGCCAGCAGTTCCTTTGGACAGGGGCGTAGGGAGACCCAGTACTTC. Translation gives CASSSFGQGRRETQYF.